A single sample gave rise to the 2 T cell receptor beta chains below, sequenced in a study of blood T cell repertoires in COVID-19. Libraries were prepared by immunoSEQ multiplex PCR; TCRdb keeps only in-frame clonotypes and omits some of them. The data contain about 330,000 clones, about 90% of them singletons. Sample: PBMCs or T cells enriched from blood (not recorded which). These receptors originate from a woman in her 30s who had recovered from COVID-19.

The chain recombines TRBV20-1 with TRBJ1-1; 9 bases map to TRBD1. In germline, CDR1 is DFQATT, CDR2 SNEGSKA (reference sequence). This CDR3 spans 15 amino acids. V shed 3 bases, J shed 6 bases, and the junction held 11 bases outside the gene matches. In DNA, the CDR3 is TGCAGTGCTAGTCCCGGGACAGGGCTAAACCCTGAAGCTTTCTTT. It encodes CSASPGTGLNPEAFF.

This chain links TRBV6-5 with TRBJ2-7; TRBD1 matches 9 bases. The CDR3 spans 15 residues. Per the germline V gene, CDR1 is MNHEY and CDR2 is SVGAGI. V trimming: 2 bases; J trimming: 5 bases; junction bases outside the gene matches: 7. The CDR3 loop is CASSYTGTGLNEQYF. CDR3 nucleotide sequence: TGTGCCAGCAGTTACACCGGGACAGGGCTTAACGAGCAGTACTTC.